Listed below are T cell receptor beta chains from one sample, sequenced in a study of cytomegalovirus exposure and HLA in healthy donors. Repertoires were generated with immunoSEQ multiplex PCR, while TCRdb's copy carries only in-frame clones and drops some. The sample lists under 200,000 clones, roughly 13% occurring once. Source material: PBMCs. These TCRs come from a man over 45 in good health and CMV-seropositive. CDR3s include the opening cysteine and the closing phenylalanine or tryptophan. A D gene is named only where the DNA matches it firmly. The size field is filled for only some rows; it gives once, few, many or a size class.

j_gene	d_gene	abundance	v_gene	CDR3nt	CDR3aa
TRBJ2-5	NA	few	TRBV19	TGTGCCAGTAGTCGTTCGGGGTCTTCGGTAACAGAGACCCAGTACTTC	CASSRSGSSVTETQYF
TRBJ1-6	TRBD1	few	TRBV28	TGTGCCAGCCTATACTCGACAGGGGGAAGTTCACCCCTCCACTTT	CASLYSTGGSSPLHF
TRBJ1-2	NA	few	TRBV14	TGTGCCAGCAGCCAAGGCTTCCCGAGGTATGGCTACACCTTC	CASSQGFPRYGYTF
TRBJ1-1	NA	few	TRBV9	TGTGCCAGCAGCGTAAGGGTCGAAGGGGTCACTGAAGCTTTCTTT	CASSVRVEGVTEAFF
TRBJ1-2	NA	few	TRBV7-8	TGTGCCAGCAGCTTTTCCCGGGTCCCTCCCCAATATGGCTACACCTTC	CASSFSRVPPQYGYTF
TRBJ2-1	NA	few	TRBV7-3	TGTGCCAGCAGCTTAACTCTAGCTTCGGCGAGCTCCTACAATGAGCAGTTCTTC	CASSLTLASASSYNEQFF
TRBJ1-2	TRBD1	few	TRBV27	TGTGCCAGCAGTTCCCAAGCTACGGACAGGGGGCACTATGGCTACACCTTC	CASSSQATDRGHYGYTF
TRBJ2-3	NA	NA	TRBV30	TGTGCCTGGACGGGGAACAGGGGGGGTTCAAATACGCAGTATTTT	CAWTGNRGGSNTQYF
TRBJ1-1	NA	NA	TRBV7-9	TGTGCCAGCAGCTTAGGGGAGTTCACTGAAGCTTTCTTT	CASSLGEFTEAFF
TRBJ2-7	NA	few	TRBV7-9	TGTGCCAGCAGCCCGAACACCCTTCATGGCGAGCAGTACTTC	CASSPNTLHGEQYF
TRBJ2-7	TRBD1	few	TRBV6-1	TGTGCCAGCAGGGAGGGACAGGGCATCGGCGAGCAGTACTTC	CASREGQGIGEQYF
TRBJ2-5	NA	few	TRBV25-1	TGTGCCAGCAGTGGGCAGACTAAGGGGGACACCCAGTACTTC	CASSGQTKGDTQYF
TRBJ2-5	TRBD2	NA	TRBV9	TGTGCCAGCAGCGTCGGAGGGACTAGGAGTGGAGAGACCCAGTACTTC	CASSVGGTRSGETQYF
TRBJ1-6	TRBD1	NA	TRBV10-1	TGCGCCAGCAGTTCGGGACAGGGGAATTCACCCCTCCACTTT	CASSSGQGNSPLHF
TRBJ2-7	TRBD1	few	TRBV7-2	TGTGCCAGCAGCTCCCGGACAGGGGGCTCCTACGAGCAGTACTTC	CASSSRTGGSYEQYF
TRBJ1-1	NA	few	TRBV6-4	TGTGCCAGCAGTGCCACCGGGACTAGTGAAGCTTTCTTT	CASSATGTSEAFF
TRBJ2-1	TRBD2	few	TRBV29-1	TGCAGCGTAGTCGGATCCAGCGGGGGGGCATACAATGAGCAGTTCTTC	CSVVGSSGGAYNEQFF
TRBJ2-5	TRBD2	NA	TRBV5-6	TGTGCCAGCAGCTGGGGGGGTGGGGAGACCCAGTACTTC	CASSWGGGETQYF
TRBJ1-2	TRBD1	NA	TRBV7-2	TGTGCCAGCAGCGTGGACAGGAACTATGGCTACACCTTC	CASSVDRNYGYTF
TRBJ1-1	NA	few	TRBV18	TGTGCCAGCTCAACAAAACATGAGAACACTGAAGCTTTCTTT	CASSTKHENTEAFF
TRBJ1-1	NA	few	TRBV11-3	TGTGCCAGCAGCTTAGATCCGGGGGGGTGGACTGAAGCTTTCTTT	CASSLDPGGWTEAFF
TRBJ1-4	TRBD1	few	TRBV9	TGTGCCAGCAGCGAAGGGTCGGGACAGTTTAATGAAAAACTGTTTTTT	CASSEGSGQFNEKLFF
TRBJ2-5	NA	NA	TRBV11-3	TGTGCCAGCAGCTACTATGAGGGCTTCGAGACCCAGTACTTC	CASSYYEGFETQYF
TRBJ1-1	TRBD1	NA	TRBV23-1	TGCGCCAGCAGTGGAAGGGGGCGGAACACTGAAGCTTTCTTT	CASSGRGRNTEAFF
TRBJ1-6	TRBD1	NA	TRBV7-2	TGTGCCAGCAGCTTAGCCGTACAGGGGGCCGGTGATTCACCCCTCCACTTT	CASSLAVQGAGDSPLHF
TRBJ2-1	TRBD2	few	TRBV11-3	TGTGCCAGCAGCGTCCGGGGACTAGCGGGCTACAATGAGCAGTTCTTC	CASSVRGLAGYNEQFF
TRBJ2-3	NA	once	TRBV15	TGTGCCACCAGCAGAGATATGACTAGGGGGGGAGATACGCAGTATTTT	CATSRDMTRGGDTQYF
TRBJ1-2	TRBD1	few	TRBV7-2	TGTGCCAGCAGTTGGGGACAGGGGACTAACTATGGCTACACCTTC	CASSWGQGTNYGYTF
TRBJ1-5	NA	NA	TRBV4-3	TGCGCCAGCAGCCAAGATCTGTTTGAGCCCCAGCATTTT	CASSQDLFEPQHF
TRBJ2-2	TRBD1	few	TRBV27	TGTGCCAGCCGGGACAGGGAGAGTCAAGGGGAGCTGTTTTTT	CASRDRESQGELFF
TRBJ2-3	NA	few	TRBV29-1	TGCAGCGTTGTGGAGGGAACAGATACGCAGTATTTT	CSVVEGTDTQYF